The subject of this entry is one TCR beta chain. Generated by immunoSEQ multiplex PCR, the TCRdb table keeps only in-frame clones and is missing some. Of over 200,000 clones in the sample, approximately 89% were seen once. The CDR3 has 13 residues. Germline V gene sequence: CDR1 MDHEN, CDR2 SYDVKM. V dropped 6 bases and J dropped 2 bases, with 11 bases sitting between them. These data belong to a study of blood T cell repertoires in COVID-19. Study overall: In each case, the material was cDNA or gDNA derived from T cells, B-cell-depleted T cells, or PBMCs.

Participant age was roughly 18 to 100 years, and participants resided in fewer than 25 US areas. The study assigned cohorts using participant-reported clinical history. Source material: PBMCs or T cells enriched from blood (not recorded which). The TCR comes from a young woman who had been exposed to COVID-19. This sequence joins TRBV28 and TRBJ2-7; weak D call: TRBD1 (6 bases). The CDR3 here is CASRRGQTYEQYF. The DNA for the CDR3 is TGTGCCAGCAGGAGGGGACAAACCTACGAGCAGTACTTC.